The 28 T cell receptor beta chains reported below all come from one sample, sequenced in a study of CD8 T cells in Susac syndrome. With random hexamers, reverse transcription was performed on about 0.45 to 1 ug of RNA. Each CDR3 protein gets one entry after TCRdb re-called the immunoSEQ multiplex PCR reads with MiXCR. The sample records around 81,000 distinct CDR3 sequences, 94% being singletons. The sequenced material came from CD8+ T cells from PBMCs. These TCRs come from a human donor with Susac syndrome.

CDR3 loop: CARSTVSTDTQYF. For the CDR3, the DNA is TGTGCCCGGTCGACAGTTTCCACAGATACGCAGTATTTT. The V gene is TRBV30, the J gene TRBJ2-3, with a possible D match to TRBD1 (5 bases). Germline CDR1 is GTSNPN and CDR2 is SVGIG (reference sequence). The CDR3 consists of 13 residues. Trimming left V 8 bases short and J 2 bases short, with 14 bases between.

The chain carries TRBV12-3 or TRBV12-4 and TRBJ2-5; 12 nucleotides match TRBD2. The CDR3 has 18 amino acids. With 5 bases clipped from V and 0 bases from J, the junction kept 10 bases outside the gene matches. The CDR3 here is CASSPRLAGDLYQETQYF. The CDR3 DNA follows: TGTGCCAGCAGTCCGAGACTAGCGGGGGACTTGTACCAAGAGACCCAGTACTTC.

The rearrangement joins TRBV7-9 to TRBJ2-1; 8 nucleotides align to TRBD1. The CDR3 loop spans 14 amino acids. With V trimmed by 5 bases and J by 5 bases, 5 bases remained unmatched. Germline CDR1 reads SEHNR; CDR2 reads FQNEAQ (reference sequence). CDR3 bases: TGTGCCAGCAGCCCCCCAGGGGGCCACAATGAGCAGTTCTTC. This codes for CASSPPGGHNEQFF. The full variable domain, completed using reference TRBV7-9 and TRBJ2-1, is DTGVSQNPRHKITKRGQNVTFRCDPISEHNRLYWYRQTLGQGPEFLTYFQNEAQLEKSRLLSDRFSAERPKGSFSTLEIQRTEQGDSAMYLCASSPPGGHNEQFFGPGTRLTVL.

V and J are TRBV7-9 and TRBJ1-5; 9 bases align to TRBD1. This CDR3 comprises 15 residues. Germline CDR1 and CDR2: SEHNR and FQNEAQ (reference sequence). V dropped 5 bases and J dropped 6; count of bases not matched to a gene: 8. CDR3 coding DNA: TGTGCCAGCAGCCCCAAGGGACAGGGAATTCAGCCCCAGCATTTT. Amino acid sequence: CASSPKGQGIQPQHF.

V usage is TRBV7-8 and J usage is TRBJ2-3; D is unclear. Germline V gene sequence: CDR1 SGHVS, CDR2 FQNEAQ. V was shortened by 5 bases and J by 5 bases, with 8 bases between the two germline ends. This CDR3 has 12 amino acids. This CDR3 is CASSGVQDTQYF. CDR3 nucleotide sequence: TGTGCCAGCAGCGGGGTGCAAGATACGCAGTATTTT.

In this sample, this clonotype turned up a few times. Here the CDR3 reads CASSLGGGEQYF. The CDR3 DNA reads TGTGCCAGCAGCTTAGGAGGAGGGGAGCAGTACTTC. The chain is built from TRBV13 and TRBJ2-1; possibly TRBD2 for D (6 bases). The DNA end is more similar to TRBJ2-7, so the J call may be wrong. CDR3 length equals 12 residues. Per germline, CDR1 PRHDT and CDR2 FYEKMQ (reference sequence).

CDR3 coding DNA: TGCAGTGCTAGAGATGAGTCCCTTTTCGGATACGAGCAGTACTTC. This codes for CSARDESLFGYEQYF. This chain joins TRBV20-1 and TRBJ2-7; D call uncertain. V was trimmed by 0 bases and J by 4 bases, leaving 16 bases between them. This CDR3 region has 15 residues. The germline gives CDR1 DFQATT, CDR2 SNEGSKA (reference sequence).

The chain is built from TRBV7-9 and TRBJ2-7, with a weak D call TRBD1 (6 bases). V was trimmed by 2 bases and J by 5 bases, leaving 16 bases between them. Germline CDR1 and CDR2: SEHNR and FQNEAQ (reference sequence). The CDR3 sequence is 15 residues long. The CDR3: CASSLTMDRDDEQYF. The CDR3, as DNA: TGTGCCAGCAGCTTAACAATGGACAGAGACGACGAGCAGTACTTC.

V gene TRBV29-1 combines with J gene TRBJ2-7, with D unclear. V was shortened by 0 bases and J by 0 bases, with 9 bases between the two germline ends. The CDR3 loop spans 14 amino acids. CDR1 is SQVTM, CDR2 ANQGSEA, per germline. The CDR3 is CSVEDYPSSYEQYV. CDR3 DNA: TGCAGCGTTGAAGACTACCCGTCCTCCTACGAGCAGTACGTC.

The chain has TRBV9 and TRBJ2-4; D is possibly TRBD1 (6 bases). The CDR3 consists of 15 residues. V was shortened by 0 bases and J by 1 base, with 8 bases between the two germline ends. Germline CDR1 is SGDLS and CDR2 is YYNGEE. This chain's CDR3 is CASSVEGEAKNIQYF. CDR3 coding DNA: TGTGCCAGCAGCGTAGAGGGGGAGGCCAAAAACATTCAGTACTTC.

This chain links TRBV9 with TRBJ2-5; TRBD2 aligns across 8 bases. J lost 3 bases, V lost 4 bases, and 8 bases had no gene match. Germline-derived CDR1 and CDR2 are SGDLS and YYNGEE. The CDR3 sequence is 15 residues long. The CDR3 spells CASSRTSGAEETQYF. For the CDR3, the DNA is TGTGCCAGCAGCAGAACTAGCGGAGCGGAAGAGACCCAGTACTTC.

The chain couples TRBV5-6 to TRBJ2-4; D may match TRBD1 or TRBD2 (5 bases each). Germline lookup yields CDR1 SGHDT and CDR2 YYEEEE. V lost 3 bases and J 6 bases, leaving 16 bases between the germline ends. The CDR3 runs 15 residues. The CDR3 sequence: CASSWGSGTGNIQYF. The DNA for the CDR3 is TGTGCCAGCAGCTGGGGGTCAGGGACGGGAAACATTCAGTACTTC.

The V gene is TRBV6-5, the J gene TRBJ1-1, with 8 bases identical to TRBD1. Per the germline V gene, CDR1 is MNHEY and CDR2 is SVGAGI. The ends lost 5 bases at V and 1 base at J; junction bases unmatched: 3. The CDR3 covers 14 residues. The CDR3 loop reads CASSDGQGNTEAFF. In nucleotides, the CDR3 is TGTGCCAGCAGTGACGGACAGGGGAACACTGAAGCTTTCTTT.

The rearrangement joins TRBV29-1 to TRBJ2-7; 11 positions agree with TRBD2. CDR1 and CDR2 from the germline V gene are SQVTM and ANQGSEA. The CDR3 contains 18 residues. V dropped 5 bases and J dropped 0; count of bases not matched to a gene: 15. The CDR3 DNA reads TGCAGCGTTTATGGGGGGACTAGCGGACCTAGGAGCTCCTACGAGCAGTACTTC. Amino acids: CSVYGGTSGPRSSYEQYF.

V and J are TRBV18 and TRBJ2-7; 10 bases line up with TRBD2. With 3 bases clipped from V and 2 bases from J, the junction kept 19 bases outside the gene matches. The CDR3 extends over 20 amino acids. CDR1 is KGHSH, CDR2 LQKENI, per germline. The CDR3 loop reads CASSPSLTGAASGSPYEQYF. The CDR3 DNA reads TGTGCCAGCTCACCCTCCTTGACAGGGGCCGCTAGCGGGAGTCCCTACGAGCAGTACTTC.

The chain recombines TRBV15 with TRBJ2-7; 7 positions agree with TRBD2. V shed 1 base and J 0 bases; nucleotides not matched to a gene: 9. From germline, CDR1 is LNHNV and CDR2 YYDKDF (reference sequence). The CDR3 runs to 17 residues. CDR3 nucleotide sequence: TGTGCCACCAGCAGAGCTGGGCGGGGGACCCACTCCTACGAGCAGTACTTC. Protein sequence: CATSRAGRGTHSYEQYF.

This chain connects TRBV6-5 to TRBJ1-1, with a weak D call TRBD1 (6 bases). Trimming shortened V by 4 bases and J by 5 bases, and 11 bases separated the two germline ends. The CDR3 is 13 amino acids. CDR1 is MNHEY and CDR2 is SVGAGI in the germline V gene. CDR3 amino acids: CASSFGGGTEAFF. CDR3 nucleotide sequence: TGTGCCAGCAGTTTTGGAGGGGGGACTGAAGCTTTCTTT.

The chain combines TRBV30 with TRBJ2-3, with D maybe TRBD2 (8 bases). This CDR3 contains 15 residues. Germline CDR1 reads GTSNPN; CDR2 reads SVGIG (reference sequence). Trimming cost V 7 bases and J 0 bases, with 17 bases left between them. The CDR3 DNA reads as TGTGCCTTCACGGGGGGGACAGCTAGCACAGATACGCAGTATTTT. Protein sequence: CAFTGGTASTDTQYF.

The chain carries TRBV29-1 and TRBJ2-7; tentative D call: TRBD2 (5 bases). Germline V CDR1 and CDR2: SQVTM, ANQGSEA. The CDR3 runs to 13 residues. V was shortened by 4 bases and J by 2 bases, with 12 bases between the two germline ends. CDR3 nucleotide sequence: TGCAGCGTTGTCGGAGGAATAACCTACGAGCAGTACTTC. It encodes CSVVGGITYEQYF.

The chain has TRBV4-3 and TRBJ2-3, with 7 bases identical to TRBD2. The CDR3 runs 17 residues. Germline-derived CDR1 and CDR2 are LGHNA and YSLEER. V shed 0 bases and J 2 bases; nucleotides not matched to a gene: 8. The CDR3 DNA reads TGCGCCAGCAGCCAAGAGGTCGCGGGAGAGCTCACAGATACGCAGTATTTT. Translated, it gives CASSQEVAGELTDTQYF.

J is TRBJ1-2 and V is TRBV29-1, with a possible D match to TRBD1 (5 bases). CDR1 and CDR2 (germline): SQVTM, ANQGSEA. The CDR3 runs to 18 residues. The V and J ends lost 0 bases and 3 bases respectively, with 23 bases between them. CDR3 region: CSVEDQTATTRGYYGYTF. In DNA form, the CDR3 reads TGCAGCGTTGAAGATCAGACCGCCACTACGAGGGGATACTATGGCTACACCTTC.

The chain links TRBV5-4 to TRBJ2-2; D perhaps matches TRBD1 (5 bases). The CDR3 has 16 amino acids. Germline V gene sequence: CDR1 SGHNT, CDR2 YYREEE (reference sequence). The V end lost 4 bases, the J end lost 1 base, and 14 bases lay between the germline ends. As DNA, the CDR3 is TGTGCCAGCAGCCTACCGGACAACCTGAACACCGGGGAGCTGTTTTTT. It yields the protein CASSLPDNLNTGELFF.

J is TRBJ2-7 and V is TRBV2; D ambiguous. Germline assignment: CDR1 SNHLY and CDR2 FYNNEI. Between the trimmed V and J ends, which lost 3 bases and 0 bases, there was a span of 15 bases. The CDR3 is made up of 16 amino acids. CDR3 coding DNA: TGTGCCAGCAGTGAGGTTGGAGTGATCGACTCCTACGAGCAGTACTTC. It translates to CASSEVGVIDSYEQYF. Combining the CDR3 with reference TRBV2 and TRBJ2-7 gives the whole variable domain EPEVTQTPSHQVTQMGQEVILRCVPISNHLYFYWYRQILGQKVEFLVSFYNNEISEKSEIFDDQFSVERPDGSNFTLKIRSTKLEDSAMYFCASSEVGVIDSYEQYFGPGTRLTVT.

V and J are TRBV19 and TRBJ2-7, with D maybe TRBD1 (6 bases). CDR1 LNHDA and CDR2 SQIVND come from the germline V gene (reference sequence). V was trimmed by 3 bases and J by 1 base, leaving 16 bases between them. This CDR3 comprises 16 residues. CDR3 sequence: CASSISGTPDSYEQYF. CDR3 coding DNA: TGTGCCAGTAGTATTAGTGGGACACCCGATTCCTACGAGCAGTACTTC. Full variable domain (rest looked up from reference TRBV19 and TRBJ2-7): DGGITQSPKYLFRKEGQNVTLSCEQNLNHDAMYWYRQDPGQGLRLIYYSQIVNDFQKGDIAEGYSVSREKKESFPLTVTSAQKNPTAFYLCASSISGTPDSYEQYFGPGTRLTVT.

The CDR3 here is CASSEGNYEQYF. The CDR3, as DNA: TGCGCCAGCAGTGAGGGGAACTACGAGCAGTACTTC. The gene calls are TRBV5-1 and TRBJ2-7; D tentatively reads TRBD1 or TRBD2 (5 bases each). Deletions cut 5 bases from V and 3 bases from J, with 9 bases between. This CDR3 contains 12 residues. Germline CDR1 and CDR2: SGHRS and YFSETQ.

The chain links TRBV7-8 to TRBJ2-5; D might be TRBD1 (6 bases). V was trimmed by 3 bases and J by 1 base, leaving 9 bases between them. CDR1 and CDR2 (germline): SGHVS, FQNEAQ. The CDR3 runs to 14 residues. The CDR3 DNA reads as TGTGCCAGCAGCTTCCTGGGGGCCCAAGAGACCCAGTACTTC. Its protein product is CASSFLGAQETQYF.

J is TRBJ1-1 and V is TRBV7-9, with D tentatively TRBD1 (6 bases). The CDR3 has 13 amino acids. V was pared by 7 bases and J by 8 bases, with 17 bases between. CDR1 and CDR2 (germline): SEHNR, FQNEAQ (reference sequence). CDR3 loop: CASIGGRQEEAFF. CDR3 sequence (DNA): TGTGCCAGCATCGGCGGGCGACAGGAAGAAGCTTTCTTT.

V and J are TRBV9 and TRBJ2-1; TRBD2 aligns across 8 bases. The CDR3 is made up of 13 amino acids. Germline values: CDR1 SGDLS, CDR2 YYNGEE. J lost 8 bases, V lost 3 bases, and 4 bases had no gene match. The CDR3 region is CASSGSGTDEQFF. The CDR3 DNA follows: TGTGCCAGCAGCGGTAGCGGGACCGATGAGCAGTTCTTC.